The entry below describes one T cell receptor (beta chain). No antigen is known for it. The V segment lost 2 bases and the J segment 5 bases; nucleotides outside the gene matches: 7. The CDR3 covers 15 residues. Per the germline V gene, CDR1 is MGHDK and CDR2 is SYGVNS. These data originate in a study of cytomegalovirus exposure and HLA in healthy donors. Whole-study results and caveats: The investigators catalogued under 200 TCR beta chains as cytomegalovirus-associated.

The PCR ran on 60 Vbeta and 13 Jbeta primers. Generated by immunoSEQ multiplex PCR, the TCRdb table keeps only in-frame clones and is missing some. The sample lists about 160,000 clones; about 85% were seen once. This cohort consisted of healthy bone marrow donors. The receptor was derived from a man aged 18 to 29 in good health and CMV-seropositive. Material: PBMCs. The chain links TRBV25-1 to TRBJ2-5; the match to TRBD1 covers 8 bases. DNA for the CDR3: TGTGCCAGCAGTGAACTAGGGACAGGCGGGGAGACCCAGTACTTC. It is translated as CASSELGTGGETQYF.